One TCR beta chain is described in this entry. Its specificity is not known. These data originate in a study of T-cell reconstitution after alpha-beta-depleted transplantation in children. The study, taken as a whole, reports: At around two months after transplant, the alpha-beta T cells were reportedly derived from several hundred expanded clones that came from non-depleted graft cells.

Trimming took off 10 bases at V and 4 bases at J, with 14 bases between the two ends. Germline V gene lookup returns CDR1 ENHRY and CDR2 SYGVKD. This CDR3 region has 13 residues. Unique molecular identifiers were incorporated during preparation of the TCRbeta library. MiXCR, applied by TCRdb to the PCR reads, yields one record per CDR3 protein. This repertoire shows around 490,000 distinct CDR3 sequences, roughly an eighth found once; its top ten account for around 15%. The TCR sequence derives from a female patient aged 2 to 10 who had a stem cell transplant for aplastic anemia, so the T cells may come from the graft donor. Sequencing used PBMCs, mostly from graft donor cells, obtained 180 days after TCRalphabeta/CD19-depleted stem cell transplant. V and J are TRBV10-3 and TRBJ2-1; D gene unclear. CDR3 DNA sequence: TGTGCCACCCAAATTATAGAGTACAATGAGCAGTTCTTC. It yields the protein CATQIIEYNEQFF.